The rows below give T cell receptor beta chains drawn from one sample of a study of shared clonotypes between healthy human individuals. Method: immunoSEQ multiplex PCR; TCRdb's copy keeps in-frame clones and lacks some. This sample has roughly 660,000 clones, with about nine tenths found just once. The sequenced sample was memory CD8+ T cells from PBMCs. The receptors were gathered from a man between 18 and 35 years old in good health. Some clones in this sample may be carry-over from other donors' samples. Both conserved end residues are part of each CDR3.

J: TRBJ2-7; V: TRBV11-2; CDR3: CASNQGGRVHEQYF
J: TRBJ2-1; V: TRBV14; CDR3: CASSQDYRSDEQFF
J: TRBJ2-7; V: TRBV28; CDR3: CASTQSGRVHEQYF
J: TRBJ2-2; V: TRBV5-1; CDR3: CASSSPLSTGELFF
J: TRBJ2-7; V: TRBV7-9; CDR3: CASSLDWSDRAYEQYF
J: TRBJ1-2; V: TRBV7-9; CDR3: CASSLPILGVGNYGYTF
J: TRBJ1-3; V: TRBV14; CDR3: CASSPDRYSGNTIYF
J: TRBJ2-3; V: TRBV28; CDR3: CASSPGDVATDTQYF
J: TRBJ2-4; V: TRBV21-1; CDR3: CASSPKTGTLAKNIQYF
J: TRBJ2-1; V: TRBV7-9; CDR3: CASSFRQETYNEQFF
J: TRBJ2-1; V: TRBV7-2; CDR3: CASSLSAMSYNEQFF
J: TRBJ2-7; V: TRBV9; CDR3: CASSVGQFSYEQYF
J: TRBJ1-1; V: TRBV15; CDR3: CATSRDRGRWTEAFF
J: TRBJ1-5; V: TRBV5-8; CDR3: CASSFLGERQPQHF
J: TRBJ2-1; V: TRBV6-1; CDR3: CASSESPTRVDEQFF
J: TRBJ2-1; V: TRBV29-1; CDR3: CSVELRTGLHEQFF
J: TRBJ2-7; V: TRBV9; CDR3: CASSPIQTGAREQYF
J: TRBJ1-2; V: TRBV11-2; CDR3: CASSGRGGTGPIYGYTF
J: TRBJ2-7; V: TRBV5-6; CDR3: CASSLYRAGAVEQYF
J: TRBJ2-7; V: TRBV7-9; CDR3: CASSLGLAGGGTYEQYF
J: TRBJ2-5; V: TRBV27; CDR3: CASSLPQYQETQYF
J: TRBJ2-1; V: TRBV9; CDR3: CASSTQVREAGSYNEQFF
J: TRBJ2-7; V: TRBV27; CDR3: CASSPVSSGTGDPYEQYF